The T cell receptor beta chain described here comes from a study of blood T cell repertoires in COVID-19. Study at large: Sites in the United States, Italy and Spain provided acute and convalescent COVID-19 samples. PBMCs, B-cell-depleted T cells, or T cells provided the cDNA or gDNA that made up the material.

Trimming cost V 5 bases and J 3 bases, with 13 bases left between them. Looked up from germline, CDR1 is PRHDT and CDR2 is FYEKMQ (reference sequence). The length of the CDR3 is 14 residues. This clone was seen a handful of times. Original processing notes: Estimation of nucleated cell counts was performed using reference gene primer amplification. Method: immunoSEQ multiplex PCR; TCRdb's copy keeps in-frame clones and lacks some. From that table come the V and J calls and clone size; the DNA was used to work out D and trimming. The table has fewer than 150,000 clones, over 70% seen once. The chain has TRBV13 and TRBJ1-1; maybe TRBD1 (6 bases). Sequencing was performed on peripheral blood. The TCR originated in a man older than 75 with acute or convalescent COVID-19. The CDR3 reads CASSTRDIDTEAFF. CDR3 nucleotides: TGTGCCAGCAGCACACGGGACATTGACACTGAAGCTTTCTTT.